This T cell receptor (beta chain) was documented in a study of blood T cell repertoires in COVID-19. Study in general: The analysed material was cDNA or gDNA that came from T cells, B-cell-depleted T cells, or PBMCs.

Generated by immunoSEQ multiplex PCR, the TCRdb table keeps only in-frame clones and is missing some. Here the sample spans 62,000 or so clones, about 88% being singletons. This clone occurred once. The V and J ends lost 0 bases and 7 bases respectively, with 10 bases between them. The CDR3 loop spans 14 amino acids. CDR1 MGHRA and CDR2 YSYEKL come from the germline V gene. This TCR was sampled from a man in his fifties with active COVID-19. Sequences were obtained from peripheral blood. The V and J genes are TRBV4-1 and TRBJ1-5; TRBD1 is a possible D gene (6 bases). CDR3 sequence (DNA): TGCGCCAGCAGCCAAGATGAGGGGGGGCAGCCCCAGCATTTT. Its translation is CASSQDEGGQPQHF.